This T cell receptor beta chain was identified in a study of early T cells in non-severe SARS-CoV-2 infection. Background on the study: Chains were not paired, and sequencing was done on bulk RNA from unsorted whole blood.

Trimming cost V 4 bases and J 8 bases; bases outside gene matches: 17. Germline V gene lookup returns CDR1 LNHDA and CDR2 SQIVND (reference sequence). This CDR3 region has 17 residues. This clonotype was recorded many times. Individual cDNA molecules each received unique molecular identifiers attached to them. In TCRdb, the 5' RACE reads were re-called with MiXCR into one record per CDR3 protein. The sample lists around 65,000 distinct CDR3 sequences, roughly 13% seen once, with over 1.1% in the top ten. The TCR was taken from an adult who was a healthcare worker with PCR-confirmed SARS-CoV-2 infection or an uninfected control (not recorded which). This chain uses TRBV19 with TRBJ1-2; 9 bases fit TRBD1. Sequenced material: whole blood, taken at baseline. CDR3 in amino acids: CASSTGQGTVVGRGYTF. DNA of the CDR3: TGTGCCAGTAGTACCGGACAGGGGACGGTCGTTGGAAGGGGCTACACCTTC.